The 2 T cell receptor beta chains below were found in one sample sequenced in a study of T-cell reconstitution after alpha-beta-depleted transplantation in children. Unique molecular identifiers were used in preparing the TCRbeta library. TCRdb re-derived calls from the PCR reads in MiXCR, one entry per CDR3 protein. The sample records about 610,000 distinct CDR3 sequences, 10% being singletons. Sequencing used PBMCs from the stem cell graft donor, obtained from the stem cell graft. The receptor set was obtained from a human donor who donated a stem cell graft to a child with acute myeloid leukemia.

This clonotype was picked up a small number of times. The V gene is TRBV20-1, the J gene TRBJ2-7; 7 nucleotides align to TRBD2. The germline V gene has CDR1 DFQATT and CDR2 SNEGSKA (reference sequence). With 5 bases clipped from V and 0 bases from J, the junction kept 7 bases outside the gene matches. This CDR3 is built from 14 residues. The CDR3 region is CSASASGISYEQYF. CDR3 bases: TGCAGTGCTTCAGCCAGCGGGATCTCCTACGAGCAGTACTTC.

In its sample, this clonotype was seen many times. The chain joins TRBV29-1 to TRBJ1-3; D uncertain. This CDR3 is built from 13 residues. CDR1 and CDR2 from the germline V gene are SQVTM and ANQGSEA. V gave up 7 bases and J gave up 2 bases, with 12 bases separating them. The CDR3 protein is CSATPSAGNTIYF. The CDR3 nucleotides are TGCAGCGCCACTCCTTCTGCTGGAAACACCATATATTTT.